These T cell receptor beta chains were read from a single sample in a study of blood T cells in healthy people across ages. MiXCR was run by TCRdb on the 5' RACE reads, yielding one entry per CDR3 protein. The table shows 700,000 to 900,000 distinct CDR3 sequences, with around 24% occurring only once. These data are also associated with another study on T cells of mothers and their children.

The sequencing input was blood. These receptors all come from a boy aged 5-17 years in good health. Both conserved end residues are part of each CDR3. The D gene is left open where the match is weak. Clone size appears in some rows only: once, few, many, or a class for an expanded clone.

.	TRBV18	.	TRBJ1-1	CASSPGRTNTEAFF	TGTGCCAGCTCGCCCGGGAGGACCAACACTGAAGCTTTCTTT
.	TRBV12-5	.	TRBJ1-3	CASGPPSGTGNTIYF	TGTGCTAGTGGTCCCCCCTCCGGAACTGGAAACACCATATATTTT
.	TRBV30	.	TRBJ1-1	CAWSVGKNTEAFF	TGTGCCTGGAGTGTGGGGAAGAACACTGAAGCTTTCTTT
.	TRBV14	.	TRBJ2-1	CASSHRRTGASSYNEQFF	TGTGCCAGCAGCCACCGACGTACGGGGGCCAGCTCCTACAATGAGCAGTTCTTC
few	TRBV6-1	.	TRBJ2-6	CASSLRAFSSGANVLTF	TGTGCCAGCAGTCTCAGGGCCTTTAGCTCTGGGGCCAACGTCCTGACTTTC
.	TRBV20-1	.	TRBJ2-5	CSARRVGETQYF	TGCAGTGCTCGGAGGGTCGGAGAGACCCAGTACTTC
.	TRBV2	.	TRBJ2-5	CASGDWMQETQYF	TGTGCCAGCGGGGACTGGATGCAAGAGACCCAGTACTTC
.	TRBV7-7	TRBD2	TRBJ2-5	CASSQFTAGGQETQYF	TGTGCCAGCAGCCAATTCACGGCGGGGGGGCAGGAGACCCAGTACTTC
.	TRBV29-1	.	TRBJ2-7	CSVAPGGVAYEQYF	TGCAGCGTGGCTCCAGGCGGGGTAGCCTACGAGCAGTACTTC
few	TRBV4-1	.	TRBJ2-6	CASSHGQVAGANVLTF	TGCGCCAGCAGCCATGGGCAGGTCGCCGGGGCCAACGTCCTGACTTTC
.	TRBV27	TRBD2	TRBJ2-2	CASSLSRPAGVTGELFF	TGTGCCAGCAGTTTATCGAGGCCAGCGGGGGTAACCGGGGAGCTGTTTTTT
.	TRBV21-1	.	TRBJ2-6	CASSFAPSGANVLTF	TGTGCCAGCAGCTTCGCACCCTCTGGGGCCAACGTCCTGACTTTC
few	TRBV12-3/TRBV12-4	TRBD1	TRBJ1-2	CASSPGQGDLNYGYTF	TGTGCCAGCAGTCCCGGACAGGGGGATCTTAACTATGGCTACACCTTC
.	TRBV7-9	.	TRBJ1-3	CASSSTNTIYF	TGTGCCAGCAGCTCGACAAACACCATATATTTT
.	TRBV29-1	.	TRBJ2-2	CSVEGQIHTGELFF	TGCAGCGTTGAAGGACAGATCCACACCGGGGAGCTGTTTTTT
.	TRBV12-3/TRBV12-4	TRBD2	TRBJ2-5	CASNRGGQETQYF	TGTGCCAGCAACCGGGGGGGCCAAGAGACCCAGTACTTC